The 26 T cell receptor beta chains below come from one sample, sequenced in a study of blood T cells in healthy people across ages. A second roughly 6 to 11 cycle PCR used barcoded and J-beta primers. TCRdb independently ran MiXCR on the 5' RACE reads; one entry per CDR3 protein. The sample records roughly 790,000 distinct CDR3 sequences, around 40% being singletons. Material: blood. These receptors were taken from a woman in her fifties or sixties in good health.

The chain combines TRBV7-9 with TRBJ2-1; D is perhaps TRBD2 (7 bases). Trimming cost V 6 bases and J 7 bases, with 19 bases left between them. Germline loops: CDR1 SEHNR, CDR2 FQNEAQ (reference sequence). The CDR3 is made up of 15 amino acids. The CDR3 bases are TGTGCCAGCAGTCTAGGGGGGGCAGCTGGAAATGAGCAGTTCTTC. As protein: CASSLGGAAGNEQFF. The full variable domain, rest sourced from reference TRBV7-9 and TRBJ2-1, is DTGVSQNPRHKITKRGQNVTFRCDPISEHNRLYWYRQTLGQGPEFLTYFQNEAQLEKSRLLSDRFSAERPKGSFSTLEIQRTEQGDSAMYLCASSLGGAAGNEQFFGPGTRLTVL.

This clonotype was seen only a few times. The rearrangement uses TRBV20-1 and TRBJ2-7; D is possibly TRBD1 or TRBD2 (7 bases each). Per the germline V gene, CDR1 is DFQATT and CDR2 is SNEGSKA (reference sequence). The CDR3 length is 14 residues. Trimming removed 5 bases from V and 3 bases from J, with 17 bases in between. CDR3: CSARGGGGLYEQYF. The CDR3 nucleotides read TGCAGTGCTCGAGGGGGCGGGGGCCTCTACGAGCAGTACTTC.

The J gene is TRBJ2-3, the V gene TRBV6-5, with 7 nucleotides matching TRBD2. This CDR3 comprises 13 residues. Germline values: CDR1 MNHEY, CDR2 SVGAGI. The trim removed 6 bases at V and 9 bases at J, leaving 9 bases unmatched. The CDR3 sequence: CASRREGKGTQYF. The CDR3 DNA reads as TGTGCCAGCAGGAGGGAGGGAAAAGGCACGCAGTATTTT.

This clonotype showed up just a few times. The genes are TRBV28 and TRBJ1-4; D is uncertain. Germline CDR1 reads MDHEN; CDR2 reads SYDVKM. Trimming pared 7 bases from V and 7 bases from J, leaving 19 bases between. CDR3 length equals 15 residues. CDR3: CASTPGEAGGEKLFF. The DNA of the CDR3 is TGTGCCAGCACCCCGGGTGAAGCCGGCGGTGAAAAACTGTTTTTT.

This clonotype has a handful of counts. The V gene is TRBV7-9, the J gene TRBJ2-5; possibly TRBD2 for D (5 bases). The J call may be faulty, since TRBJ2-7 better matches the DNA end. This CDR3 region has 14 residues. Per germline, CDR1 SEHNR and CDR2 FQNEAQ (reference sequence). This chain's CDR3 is CASSLGSLRDEQYF. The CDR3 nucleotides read TGTGCCAGCAGCTTGGGCAGCCTGCGGGACGAGCAGTACTTC.

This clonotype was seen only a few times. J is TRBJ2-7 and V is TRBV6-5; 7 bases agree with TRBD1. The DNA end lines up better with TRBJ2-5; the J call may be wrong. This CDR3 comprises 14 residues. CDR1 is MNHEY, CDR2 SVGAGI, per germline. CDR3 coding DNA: TGTGCCAGCAGTTACGGGACAGCCGAGGAGACCCAGTACTTC. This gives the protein CASSYGTAEETQYF.

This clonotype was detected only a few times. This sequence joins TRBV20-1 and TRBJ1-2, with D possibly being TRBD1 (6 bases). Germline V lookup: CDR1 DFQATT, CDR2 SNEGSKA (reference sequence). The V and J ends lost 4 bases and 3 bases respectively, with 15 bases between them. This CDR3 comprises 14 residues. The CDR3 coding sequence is TGCAGTGCTATTAAGGGACAAAGAGACTATGGCTACACCTTC. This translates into CSAIKGQRDYGYTF.

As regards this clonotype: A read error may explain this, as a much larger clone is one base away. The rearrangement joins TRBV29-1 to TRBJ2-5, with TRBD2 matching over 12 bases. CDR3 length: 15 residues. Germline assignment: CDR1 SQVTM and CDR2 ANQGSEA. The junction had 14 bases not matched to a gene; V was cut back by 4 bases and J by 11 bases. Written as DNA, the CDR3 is TGCAGCGTTGCGAGGCTAGCGGGAGGGAACAATGAGCAGTACTTC. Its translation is CSVARLAGGNNEQYF.

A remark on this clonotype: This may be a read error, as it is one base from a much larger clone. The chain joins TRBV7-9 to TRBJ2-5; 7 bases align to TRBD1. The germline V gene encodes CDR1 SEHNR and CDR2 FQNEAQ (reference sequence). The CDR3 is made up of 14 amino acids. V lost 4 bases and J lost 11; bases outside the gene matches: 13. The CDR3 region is CASSSKLTGNEQYF. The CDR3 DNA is TGTGCCAGCAGCTCTAAGCTGACAGGGAATGAGCAGTACTTC. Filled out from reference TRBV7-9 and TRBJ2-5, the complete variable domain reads DTGVSQNPRHKITKRGQNVTFRCDPISEHNRLYWYRQTLGQGPEFLTYFQNEAQLEKSRLLSDRFSAERPKGSFSTLEIQRTEQGDSAMYLCASSSKLTGNEQYFGPGTRLLVL.

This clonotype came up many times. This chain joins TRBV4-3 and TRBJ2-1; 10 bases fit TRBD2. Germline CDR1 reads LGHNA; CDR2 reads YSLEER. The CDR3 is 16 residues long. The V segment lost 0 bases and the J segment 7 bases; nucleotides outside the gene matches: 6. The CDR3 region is CASSQDGLAELNEQFF. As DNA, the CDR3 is TGCGCCAGCAGCCAAGACGGACTAGCGGAATTGAATGAGCAGTTCTTC.

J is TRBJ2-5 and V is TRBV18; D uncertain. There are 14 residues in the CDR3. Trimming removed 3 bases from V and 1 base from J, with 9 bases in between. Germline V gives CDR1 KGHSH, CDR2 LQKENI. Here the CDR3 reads CASSPIERQETQYF. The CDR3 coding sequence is TGTGCCAGCTCACCGATAGAACGCCAAGAGACCCAGTACTTC.

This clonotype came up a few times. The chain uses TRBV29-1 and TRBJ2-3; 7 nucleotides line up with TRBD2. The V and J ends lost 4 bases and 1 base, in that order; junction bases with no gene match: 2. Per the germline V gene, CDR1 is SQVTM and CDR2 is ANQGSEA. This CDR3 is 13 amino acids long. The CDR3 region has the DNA TGCAGCGTTGGTCGGGGGGGCACAGATACGCAGTATTTT. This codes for CSVGRGGTDTQYF.

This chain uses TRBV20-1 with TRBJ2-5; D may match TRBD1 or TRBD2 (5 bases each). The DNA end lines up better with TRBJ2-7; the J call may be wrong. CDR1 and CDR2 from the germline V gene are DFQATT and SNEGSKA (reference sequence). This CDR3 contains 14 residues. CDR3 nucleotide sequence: TGCAGTGCAGCGGACGGGGACGGGCCCTACGAGCAGTACTTC. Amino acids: CSAADGDGPYEQYF.

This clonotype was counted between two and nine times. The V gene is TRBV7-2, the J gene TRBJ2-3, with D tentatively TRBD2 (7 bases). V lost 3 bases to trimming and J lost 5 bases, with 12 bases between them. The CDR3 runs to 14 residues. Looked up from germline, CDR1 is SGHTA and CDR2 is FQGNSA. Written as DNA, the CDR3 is TGTGCCAGCAGCTTGATAGGGGGGGGAGATACGCAGTATTTT. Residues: CASSLIGGGDTQYF.

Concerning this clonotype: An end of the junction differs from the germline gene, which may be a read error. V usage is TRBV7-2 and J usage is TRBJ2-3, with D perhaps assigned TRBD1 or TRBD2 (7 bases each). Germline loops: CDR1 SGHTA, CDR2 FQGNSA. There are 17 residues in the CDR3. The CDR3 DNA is TGTGCCAGCAGCTTAGGGCCGGCGGGAGCGGGGACAGATACGCGGTATTTT. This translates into CASSLGPAGAGTDTRYF. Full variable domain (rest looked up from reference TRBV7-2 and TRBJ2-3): GAGVSQSPSNKVTEKGKDVELRCDPISGHTALYWYRQSLGQGLEFLIYFQGNSAPDKSGLPSDRFSAERTGGSVSTLTIQRTQQEDSAVYLCASSLGPAGAGTDTRYFGPGTRLTVL.

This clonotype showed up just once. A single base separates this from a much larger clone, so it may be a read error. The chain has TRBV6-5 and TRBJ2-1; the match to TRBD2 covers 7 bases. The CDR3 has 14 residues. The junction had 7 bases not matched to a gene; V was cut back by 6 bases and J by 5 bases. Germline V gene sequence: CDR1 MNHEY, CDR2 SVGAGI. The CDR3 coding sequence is TGTGCCAGCAGAAGCGGGACTATCAACAATGAGCAGTTCTTC. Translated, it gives CASRSGTINNEQFF.

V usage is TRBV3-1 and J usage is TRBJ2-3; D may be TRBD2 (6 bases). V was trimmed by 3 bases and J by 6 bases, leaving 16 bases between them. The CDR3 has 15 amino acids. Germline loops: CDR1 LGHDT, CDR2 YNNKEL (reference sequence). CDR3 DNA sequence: TGTGCCAGCAGCCATTGGACGGGAGTCGTGGATACGCAGTATTTT. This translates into CASSHWTGVVDTQYF.

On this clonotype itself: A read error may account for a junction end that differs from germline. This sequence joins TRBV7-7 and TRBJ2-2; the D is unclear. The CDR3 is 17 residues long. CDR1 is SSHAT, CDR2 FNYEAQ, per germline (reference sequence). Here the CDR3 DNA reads TGTGCTAGCAGCTTAGATTCGGGTGGCTACCTCACCGGGGAGCTGTTTTTT. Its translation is CASSLDSGGYLTGELFF.

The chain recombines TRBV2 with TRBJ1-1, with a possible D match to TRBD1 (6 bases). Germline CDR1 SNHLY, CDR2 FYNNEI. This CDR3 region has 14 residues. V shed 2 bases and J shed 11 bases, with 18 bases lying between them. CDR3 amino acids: CASSEQGTIRYAFF. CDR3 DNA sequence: TGTGCCAGCAGTGAACAGGGGACAATTCGTTATGCTTTCTTT.

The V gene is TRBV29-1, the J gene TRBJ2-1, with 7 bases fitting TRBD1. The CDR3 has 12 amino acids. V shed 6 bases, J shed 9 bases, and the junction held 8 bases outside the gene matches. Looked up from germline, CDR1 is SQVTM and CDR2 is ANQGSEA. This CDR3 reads CSVTGETGEQFF. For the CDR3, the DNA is TGCAGCGTCACAGGGGAGACAGGTGAGCAGTTCTTC.

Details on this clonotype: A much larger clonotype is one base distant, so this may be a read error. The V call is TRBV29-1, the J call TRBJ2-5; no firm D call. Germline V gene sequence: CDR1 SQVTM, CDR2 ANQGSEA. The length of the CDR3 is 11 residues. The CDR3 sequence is CSIEFLETQYF. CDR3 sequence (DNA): TGCAGCATTGAATTCCTCGAGACCCAGTACTTC.

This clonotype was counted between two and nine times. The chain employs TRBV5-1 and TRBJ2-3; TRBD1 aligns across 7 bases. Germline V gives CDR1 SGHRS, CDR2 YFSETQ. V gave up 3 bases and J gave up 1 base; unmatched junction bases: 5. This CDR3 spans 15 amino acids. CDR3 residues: CASSSQGFGTDTQYF. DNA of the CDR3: TGCGCCAGCAGCTCACAGGGGTTCGGCACAGATACGCAGTATTTT.

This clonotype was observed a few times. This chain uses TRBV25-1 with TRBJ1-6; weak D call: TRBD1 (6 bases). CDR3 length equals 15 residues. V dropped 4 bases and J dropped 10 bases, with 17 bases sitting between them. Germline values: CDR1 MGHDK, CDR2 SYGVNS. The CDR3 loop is CASSGETGMASPLHF. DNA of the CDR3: TGTGCCAGCAGTGGGGAAACAGGGATGGCCTCACCCCTCCACTTT.

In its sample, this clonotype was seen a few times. The CDR3 sequence is CATAGNQETQYF. In DNA, the CDR3 is TGTGCCACCGCGGGGAACCAAGAGACCCAGTACTTC. The J gene is TRBJ2-5, the V gene TRBV9; maybe TRBD2 (6 bases). Germline assignment: CDR1 SGDLS and CDR2 YYNGEE. V lost 9 bases and J 0 bases, leaving 9 bases between the germline ends. The CDR3 length is 12 residues.

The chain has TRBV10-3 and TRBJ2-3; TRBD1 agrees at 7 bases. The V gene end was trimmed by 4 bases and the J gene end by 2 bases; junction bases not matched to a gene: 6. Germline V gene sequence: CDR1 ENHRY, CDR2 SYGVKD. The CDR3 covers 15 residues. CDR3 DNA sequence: TGTGCCATCAGTGGCCGGGACAGAAACACAGATACGCAGTATTTT. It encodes CAISGRDRNTDTQYF.

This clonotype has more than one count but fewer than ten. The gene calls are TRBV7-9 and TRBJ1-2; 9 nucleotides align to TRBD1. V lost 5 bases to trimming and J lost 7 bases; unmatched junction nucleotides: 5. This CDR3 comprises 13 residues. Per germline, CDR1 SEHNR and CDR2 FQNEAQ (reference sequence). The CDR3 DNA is TGTGCCAGCAGCCTGGGACAGGGTCGTGGCTACACCTTC. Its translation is CASSLGQGRGYTF.